Listed here are 18 T cell receptor beta chains from one sample, sequenced in a study of blood T cell repertoires in COVID-19. The repertoire was sequenced with immunoSEQ multiplex PCR; TCRdb's copy has only in-frame clones and lacks some. The sample gives around 79,000 clones, 65% to 90% of which show up once; over 5% is in the top ten. Sequences were obtained from peripheral blood. The receptors stem from a woman aged 60-70 years with acute or convalescent COVID-19.

CDR3 DNA: TGCGCCAGCAGCCACGCGACAGGGGGTGAGGCCTACGAGCAGTACTTC. It specifies CASSHATGGEAYEQYF. The chain uses TRBV4-1 and TRBJ2-7, with 9 nucleotides matching TRBD1. The junction had 8 bases not matched to a gene; V was cut back by 3 bases and J by 2 bases. The length of the CDR3 is 16 residues. The germline gives CDR1 MGHRA, CDR2 YSYEKL.

The V gene is TRBV4-1, the J gene TRBJ1-1, with D possibly matching TRBD1 (5 bases). Per germline, CDR1 MGHRA and CDR2 YSYEKL. The V and J ends lost 9 bases and 5 bases respectively, with 7 bases between them. The CDR3 consists of 10 residues. CDR3 protein: CASGGTEAFF. The CDR3 bases are TGCGCCAGTGGGGGGACTGAAGCTTTCTTT.

This clone was detected once. V gene TRBV6-5 combines with J gene TRBJ1-1; D ambiguous. The germline V and J ends were trimmed by 4 bases and 0 bases, with 9 bases remaining between them. Germline V CDR1 and CDR2: MNHEY, SVGAGI. The CDR3 covers 14 residues. DNA for the CDR3: TGTGCCAGCAGTTCGCCGGGGATGAACACTGAAGCTTTCTTT. Amino acid sequence: CASSSPGMNTEAFF.

The chain links TRBV6-4 to TRBJ2-3; D is perhaps TRBD1 (5 bases). The germline V gene has CDR1 MRHNA and CDR2 SNTAGT. Trimming cost V 0 bases and J 1 base, with 8 bases left between them. The CDR3 totals 15 residues. In nucleotides, the CDR3 is TGTGCCAGCAGTGACTCCAGGGATCGCACAGATACGCAGTATTTT. It is translated as CASSDSRDRTDTQYF.

This clone occurred many times. This chain joins TRBV30 and TRBJ2-1, with D possibly TRBD2 on 6 matching bases. Trimming took off 1 base at V and 10 bases at J, with 11 bases between the two ends. The CDR3 totals 12 residues. The germline V gene has CDR1 GTSNPN and CDR2 SVGIG (reference sequence). The CDR3 nucleotides are TGTGCCTGGAGTGGGGGAGGAAGGGAGCAGTTCTTC. Protein product: CAWSGGGREQFF.

The table lists this clone with a count of one. The chain has TRBV7-6 and TRBJ1-1, with a tentative D call TRBD1 (6 bases). CDR1 and CDR2 from the germline V gene are SGHVS and FNYEAQ. The V and J ends lost 4 bases and 0 bases respectively, with 15 bases between them. The CDR3 is made up of 16 amino acids. CDR3 sequence (DNA): TGTGCCAGCAGCTCCCAGGGGCCCACTTTGAACACTGAAGCTTTCTTT. Its protein product is CASSSQGPTLNTEAFF.

The V call is TRBV5-3, the J call TRBJ1-2; possible D gene TRBD1, 6 bases. TRBV5-3 belongs to the ORF category, with a function that is uncertain. The CDR3 is 16 residues long. V was pared by 1 base and J by 4 bases, with 17 bases between. DNA for the CDR3: TGTGCCAGAAGCTTGTTGCCTCAGGGGTTTGGCTATGGCTACACCTTC. It yields the protein CARSLLPQGFGYGYTF.

The chain employs TRBV19 and TRBJ1-5, with D possibly being TRBD1 (5 bases). Trimming took 6 bases from V and 3 from J, leaving 15 bases between them. Germline CDR1 and CDR2: LNHDA and SQIVND (reference sequence). The CDR3 has 15 amino acids. The CDR3 sequence is CASSVGLGDNQPQHF. In DNA form, the CDR3 reads TGTGCCAGTAGCGTGGGGCTTGGAGACAATCAGCCCCAGCATTTT.

V usage is TRBV6-5 and J usage is TRBJ1-1; possibly TRBD1 for D (6 bases). V was cut by 2 bases and J by 9 bases, with 13 bases left in between. Germline V CDR1 and CDR2: MNHEY, SVGAGI. The CDR3 loop spans 13 amino acids. CDR3 loop: CASSYDRLGKAFF. In DNA form, the CDR3 reads TGTGCCAGCAGTTACGACAGGCTGGGGAAAGCTTTCTTT.

This rearrangement joins TRBV13 to TRBJ2-1; D gene unclear. The CDR3 is 14 residues long. Germline CDR1 PRHDT, CDR2 FYEKMQ (reference sequence). With 0 bases removed from V and 10 bases from J, the gap between germline ends came to 13 bases. DNA for the CDR3: TGTGCCAGCAGCTTAGGCCTACTAACACCCGAGCAGTTCTTC. This sequence encodes CASSLGLLTPEQFF.

This rearrangement joins TRBV6-5 to TRBJ1-2; 8 nucleotides align to TRBD1. Germline CDR1 reads MNHEY; CDR2 reads SVGAGI. The CDR3 totals 15 residues. Germline trimming cut 2 bases from V and 0 bases from J; bases unmatched to any gene: 2. The CDR3 protein is CASSYHRGANYGYTF. The CDR3 DNA reads TGTGCCAGCAGTTACCACAGGGGGGCTAACTATGGCTACACCTTC.

The V call is TRBV4-2, the J call TRBJ1-2, with D maybe TRBD1 (6 bases). This CDR3 contains 14 residues. Trimming pared 0 bases from V and 6 bases from J, leaving 11 bases between. Germline V CDR1 and CDR2: LGHNA, YNFKEQ. The CDR3 sequence is CASSQEARGDGYTF. In nucleotides, the CDR3 is TGTGCCAGCAGCCAAGAAGCCAGGGGAGATGGCTACACCTTC.

This chain connects TRBV5-1 to TRBJ2-6; TRBD1 is a possible D gene (7 bases). CDR1 and CDR2 (germline): SGHRS, YFSETQ. The CDR3 is 16 amino acids. V was cut by 5 bases and J by 1 base, with 13 bases left in between. The CDR3: CASREGAISGANVLTF. The DNA of the CDR3 is TGCGCCAGCAGGGAGGGGGCAATTTCTGGGGCCAACGTCCTGACTTTC.

The chain carries TRBV5-1 and TRBJ1-5, with 8 nucleotides matching TRBD1. CDR3 length equals 15 residues. Germline CDR1 and CDR2: SGHRS and YFSETQ. J lost 0 bases, V lost 4 bases, and 3 bases had no gene match. CDR3 nucleotides: TGCGCCAGCAGCGTGACAGGGGATAGCAATCAGCCCCAGCATTTT. Protein: CASSVTGDSNQPQHF.

J is TRBJ1-2 and V is TRBV3-1 (or the pseudogene TRBV3-2); no definite D call. The length of the CDR3 is 13 residues. V was pared by 1 base and J by 4 bases, with 7 bases between. The germline CDR1 and CDR2 sequences are LGHDT and YNNKEL (reference sequence). The CDR3 sequence: CASSQASTYGYTF. In DNA, the CDR3 is TGTGCCAGCAGCCAAGCCTCTACCTATGGCTACACCTTC.

Only one count was recorded for this clone. The chain combines TRBV30 with TRBJ1-1; D not certain. Trimming pared 2 bases from V and 7 bases from J, leaving 17 bases between. From germline, CDR1 is GTSNPN and CDR2 SVGIG (reference sequence). The CDR3 contains 14 residues. The DNA for the CDR3 is TGTGCCTGGAGTTTAAGCTCCACCCGCATTGAAGCTTTCTTT. Translating it yields CAWSLSSTRIEAFF.

The rearrangement links TRBV11-2 to TRBJ2-7; TRBD2 aligns across 11 bases. This CDR3 comprises 16 residues. V shed 5 bases, J shed 3 bases, and the junction held 9 bases outside the gene matches. Germline V gene lookup returns CDR1 SGHAT and CDR2 FQNNGV. This CDR3 reads CASSPVGSGGVYEQYF. The CDR3 coding sequence is TGTGCCAGCAGCCCGGTTGGTAGCGGGGGGGTCTACGAGCAGTACTTC.

The chain is built from TRBV21-1 and TRBJ1-1; TRBD1, the D gene given by the table, was not confirmed from the DNA. TRBV21-1 is marked as a pseudogene. The CDR3 has 14 residues. The DNA of the CDR3 is TGTGCCAGCAGCCCTTGGACAGGGGACGTTGAAGCTTTCTTT. Encoded protein: CASSPWTGDVEAFF.